This T cell receptor (beta chain) was profiled in a study of CD4 T cells in relation to SARS-CoV-2 and coronaviruses. Study details: PBMCs were cultured with antigen for less than twelve days before TCR beta sequencing. The restricting HLA molecule for shared crossreactive spike epitopes was mapped.

Germline CDR1 and CDR2: LNHDA and SQIVND (reference sequence). This CDR3 has 15 residues. Losses at the gene ends were 2 bases for V and 2 bases for J; bases not matched to a gene: 3. On this clone: The antigen remains unidentified.

TCRdb keeps only in-frame clones here, not all; method: immunoSEQ multiplex PCR. The table lists 20,000 to 25,000 clones, roughly three quarters of them singletons, with about a sixth in the top ten. Unexposed donor CD4+ T cells date from about 2011-2019, before the COVID-19 pandemic. The cells were cultured for 10 days before CD4+ T cells were isolated. Unexposed-donor CD4+ T cells were probed with SARS-CoV-2 S/N and four cold-coronavirus spikes, cells permitting. Specimen: CD4+ T cells from PBMCs, cultured in vitro. This sequence joins TRBV19 and TRBJ2-3; TRBD2 agrees at 8 bases. The receptor was isolated from a human donor in good health. This chain's CDR3 is CASSIREGTTDTQYF. The CDR3 coding sequence is TGTGCCAGTAGTATACGGGAGGGAACCACAGATACGCAGTATTTT.